The 8 T cell receptor beta chains below all came from one sample that was sequenced in a study of cytomegalovirus exposure and HLA in healthy donors. Researchers ran the PCR with 60 Vbeta and 13 Jbeta primers. Sequencing was performed with immunoSEQ multiplex PCR; in TCRdb, only in-frame clones are kept and a portion is missing. The table lists about 57,000 clones, roughly four fifths of them singletons. Material for sequencing was PBMCs. The source is a man aged 25 to 40 in good health and CMV-seronegative.

This clone appeared a single time. This chain joins TRBV7-2 and TRBJ1-2; D possibly corresponds to TRBD1 (5 bases). The CDR3 sequence is 14 residues long. Germline CDR1 SGHTA, CDR2 FQGNSA. V lost 4 bases, J lost 3 bases, and 12 bases lay in between. CDR3 bases: TGTGCCAGCAGCTCCCTCCCGGGGGACTATGGCTACACCTTC. Protein sequence: CASSSLPGDYGYTF. The full variable domain, rest sourced from reference TRBV7-2 and TRBJ1-2, is GAGVSQSPSNKVTEKGKDVELRCDPISGHTALYWYRQSLGQGLEFLIYFQGNSAPDKSGLPSDRFSAERTGGSVSTLTIQRTQQEDSAVYLCASSSLPGDYGYTFGSGTRLTVV.

The chain is built from TRBV7-6 and TRBJ2-7; no reliable D call. The V end was cut by 0 bases, the J end by 5 bases, with 17 bases between. This CDR3 is 16 amino acids long. CDR1 is SGHVS and CDR2 is FNYEAQ in the germline V gene. CDR3 residues: CASSLAAKNQPDEQYF. The CDR3 DNA reads as TGTGCCAGCAGCTTAGCGGCCAAGAACCAACCAGACGAGCAGTACTTC.

This chain connects TRBV11-3 to TRBJ2-7; 8 bases are shared with TRBD1. The CDR3 sequence is 18 residues long. Germline CDR1 is SGHNT and CDR2 is YENEEA. J gave up 0 bases and V 6 bases, and 16 bases lay outside the gene matches. The CDR3 loop reads CASSQTAPGQVTSYEQYF. The CDR3 DNA reads as TGTGCCAGCAGTCAAACGGCACCGGGACAGGTGACCTCCTACGAGCAGTACTTC. The entire variable domain, with the rest obtained from reference TRBV11-3 and TRBJ2-7, is as follows: EAGVVQSPRYKIIEKKQPVAFWCNPISGHNTLYWYLQNLGQGPELLIRYENEEAVDDSQLPKDRFSAERLKGVDSTLKIQPAELGDSAVYLCASSQTAPGQVTSYEQYFGPGTRLTVT.

This clone was counted a few times. The rearrangement uses TRBV2 and TRBJ1-3; D call uncertain. CDR3 length: 16 residues. The V gene lost 4 bases and the J gene lost 0 bases, with 13 bases spanning the gap. Germline loops: CDR1 SNHLY, CDR2 FYNNEI. CDR3 sequence reads: CASSGARAFSGNTIYF. Here the CDR3 DNA reads TGTGCCAGCAGTGGCGCGCGGGCTTTCTCTGGAAACACCATATATTTT.

The chain links TRBV27 to TRBJ1-3; D ambiguous. Trimming removed 0 bases at V and 0 bases at J, with 9 bases between. Germline CDR1 is MNHEY and CDR2 is SMNVEV (reference sequence). The CDR3 has 16 amino acids. The CDR3 protein is CASSLSLPSSGNTIYF. DNA of the CDR3: TGTGCCAGCAGTTTATCGCTACCTAGCTCTGGAAACACCATATATTTT.

On this clone: An end of the junction does not agree with germline; a read error may underlie this. The genes are TRBV7-9 and TRBJ2-4, with TRBD1 matching 8 bases. The germline V gene encodes CDR1 SEHNR and CDR2 FQNEAQ (reference sequence). CDR3 length equals 12 residues. DNA for the CDR3: TGTTCCAGCAGAGCAGACAGGGGCTTTTGGTACTTC. This translates into CSSRADRGFWYF.

The chain recombines TRBV5-1 with TRBJ2-5; possible D gene TRBD2, 5 bases. The CDR3 sequence is 15 residues long. From germline, CDR1 is SGHRS and CDR2 YFSETQ. V lost 0 bases and J lost 1, with 10 bases in between. The CDR3, as DNA: TGCGCCAGCAGCTTGGGGATTGGAGGCCAAGAGACCCAGTACTTC. Protein sequence: CASSLGIGGQETQYF.

This rearrangement joins TRBV5-5 to TRBJ2-7; 7 nucleotides agree with TRBD2. The V gene's germline CDR1 is SGHKS and CDR2 YYEKEE (reference sequence). Trimming took 5 bases from V and 1 from J; bases not matched to a gene: 9. The CDR3 is 15 amino acids. CDR3 region: CASRLGLPTSYEQYF. CDR3 DNA sequence: TGTGCCAGCAGGCTGGGACTACCTACTTCCTACGAGCAGTACTTC.